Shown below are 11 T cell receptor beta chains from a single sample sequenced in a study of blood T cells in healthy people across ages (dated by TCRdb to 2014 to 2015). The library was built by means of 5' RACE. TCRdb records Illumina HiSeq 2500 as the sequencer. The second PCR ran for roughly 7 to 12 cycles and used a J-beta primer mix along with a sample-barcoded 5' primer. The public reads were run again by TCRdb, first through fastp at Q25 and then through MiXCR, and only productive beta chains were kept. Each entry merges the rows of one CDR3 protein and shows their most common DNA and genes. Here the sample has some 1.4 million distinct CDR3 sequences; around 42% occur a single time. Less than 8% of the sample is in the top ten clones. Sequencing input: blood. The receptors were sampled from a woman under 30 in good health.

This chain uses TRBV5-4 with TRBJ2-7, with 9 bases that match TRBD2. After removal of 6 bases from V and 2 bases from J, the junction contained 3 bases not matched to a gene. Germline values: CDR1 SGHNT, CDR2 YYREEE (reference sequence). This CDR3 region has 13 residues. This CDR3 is CASIGTSPYEQYF. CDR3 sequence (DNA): TGTGCCAGCATCGGGACTAGCCCCTACGAGCAGTACTTC.

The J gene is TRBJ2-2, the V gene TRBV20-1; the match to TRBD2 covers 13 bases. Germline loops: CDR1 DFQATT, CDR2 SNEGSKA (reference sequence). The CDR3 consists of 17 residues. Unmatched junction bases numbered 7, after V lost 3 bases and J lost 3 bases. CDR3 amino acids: CSARGGLAGPHTGELFF. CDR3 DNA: TGCAGTGCTAGGGGGGGACTAGCGGGGCCTCACACCGGGGAGCTGTTTTTT.

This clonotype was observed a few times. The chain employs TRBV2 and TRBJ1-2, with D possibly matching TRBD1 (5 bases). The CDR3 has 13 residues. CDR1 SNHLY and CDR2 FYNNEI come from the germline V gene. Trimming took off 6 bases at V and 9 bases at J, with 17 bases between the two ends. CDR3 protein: CASRDLGDSSYTF. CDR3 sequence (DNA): TGTGCCAGCAGGGATCTGGGGGACTCGAGCTACACCTTC.

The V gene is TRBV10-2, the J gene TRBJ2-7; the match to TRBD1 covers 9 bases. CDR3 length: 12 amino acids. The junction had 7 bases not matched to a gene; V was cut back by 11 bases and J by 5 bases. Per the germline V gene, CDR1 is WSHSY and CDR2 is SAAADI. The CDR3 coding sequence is TGCGCCGTCGGGACAGGGAGGAACGAGCAGTACTTC. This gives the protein CAVGTGRNEQYF.

In DNA, the CDR3 is TGTGCCAGCAGTGACCGGACAGGGGACGAGCAGTACTTC. Translated, it gives CASSDRTGDEQYF. The chain joins TRBV6-1 to TRBJ2-5; TRBD1 matches at 9 bases. The DNA end lines up better with TRBJ2-7; the J call may be wrong. From germline, CDR1 is MNHNS and CDR2 SASEGT. The CDR3 spans 13 residues.

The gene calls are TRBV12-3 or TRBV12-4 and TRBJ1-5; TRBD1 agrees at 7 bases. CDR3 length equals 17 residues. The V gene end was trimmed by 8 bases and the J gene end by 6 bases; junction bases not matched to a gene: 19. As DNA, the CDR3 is TGTGCCAGCGGGGGAGTAGGCTCCGAGACAGGGATTCAGCCCCAGCATTTT. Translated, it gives CASGGVGSETGIQPQHF.

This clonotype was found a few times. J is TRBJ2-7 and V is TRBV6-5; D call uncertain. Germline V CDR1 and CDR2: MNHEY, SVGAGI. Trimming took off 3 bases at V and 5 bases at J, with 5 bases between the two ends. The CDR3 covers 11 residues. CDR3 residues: CASSYLNEQYF. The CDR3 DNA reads TGTGCCAGCAGTTATTTGAACGAGCAGTACTTC.

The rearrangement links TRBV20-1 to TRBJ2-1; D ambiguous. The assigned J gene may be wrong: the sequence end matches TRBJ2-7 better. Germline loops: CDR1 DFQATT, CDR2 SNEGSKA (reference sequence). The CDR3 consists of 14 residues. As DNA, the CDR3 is TGCAGTGCTCGAAGCGTCTCTGGCAGCAATGAGCAGTACTTC. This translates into CSARSVSGSNEQYF.

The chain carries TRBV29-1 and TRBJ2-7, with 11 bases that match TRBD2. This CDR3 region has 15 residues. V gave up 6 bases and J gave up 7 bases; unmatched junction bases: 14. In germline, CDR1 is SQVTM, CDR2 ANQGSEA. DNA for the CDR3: TGCAGCGTCTCGGGGGGGACTAGCGGATACACTGAGCAGTACTTC. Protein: CSVSGGTSGYTEQYF.

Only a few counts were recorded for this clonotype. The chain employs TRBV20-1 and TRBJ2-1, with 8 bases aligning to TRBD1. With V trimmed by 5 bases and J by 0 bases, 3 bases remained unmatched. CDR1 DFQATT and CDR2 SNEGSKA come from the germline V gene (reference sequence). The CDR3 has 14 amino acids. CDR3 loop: CSAGGQGSYNEQFF. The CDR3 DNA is TGCAGTGCTGGAGGACAGGGCTCCTACAATGAGCAGTTCTTC.

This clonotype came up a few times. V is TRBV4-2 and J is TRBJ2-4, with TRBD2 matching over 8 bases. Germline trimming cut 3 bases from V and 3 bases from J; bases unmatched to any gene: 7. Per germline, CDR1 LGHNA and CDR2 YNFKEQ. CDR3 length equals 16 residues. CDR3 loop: CASSQELAGSKNIQYF. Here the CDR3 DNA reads TGTGCCAGCAGCCAGGAATTAGCGGGAAGCAAAAACATTCAGTACTTC.